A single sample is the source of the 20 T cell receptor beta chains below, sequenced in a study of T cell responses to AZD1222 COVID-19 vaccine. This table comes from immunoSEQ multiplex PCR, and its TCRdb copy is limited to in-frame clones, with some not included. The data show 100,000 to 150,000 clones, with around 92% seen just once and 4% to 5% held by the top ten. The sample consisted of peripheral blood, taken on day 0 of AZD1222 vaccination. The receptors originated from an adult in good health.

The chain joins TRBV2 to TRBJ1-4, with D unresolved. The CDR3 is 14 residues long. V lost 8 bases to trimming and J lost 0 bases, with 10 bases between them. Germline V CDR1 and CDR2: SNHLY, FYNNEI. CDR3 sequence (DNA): TGTGCCAGCGCAGCTATTACAACTAATGAAAAACTGTTTTTT. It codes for CASAAITTNEKLFF.

CDR3 sequence (DNA): TGTGCCAGCAGTGAATACGCTAACTATGGCTACACCTTC. Translated: CASSEYANYGYTF. The chain recombines TRBV12-3 or TRBV12-4 with TRBJ1-2; D ambiguous. Trimming removed 5 bases at V and 0 bases at J, with 7 bases between. This CDR3 has 13 residues.

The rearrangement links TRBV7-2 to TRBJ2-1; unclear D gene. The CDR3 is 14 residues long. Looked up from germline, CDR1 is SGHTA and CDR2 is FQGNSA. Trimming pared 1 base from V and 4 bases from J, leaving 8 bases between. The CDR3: CASSLGQAYNEQFF. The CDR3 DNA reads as TGTGCCAGCAGCTTAGGGCAGGCGTACAATGAGCAGTTCTTC. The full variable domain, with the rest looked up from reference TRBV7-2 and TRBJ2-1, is GAGVSQSPSNKVTEKGKDVELRCDPISGHTALYWYRQSLGQGLEFLIYFQGNSAPDKSGLPSDRFSAERTGGSVSTLTIQRTQQEDSAVYLCASSLGQAYNEQFFGPGTRLTVL.

The CDR3 here is CASSGMTSGNYEQYF. In DNA, the CDR3 is TGTGCCAGTAGTGGTATGACTAGCGGAAACTACGAGCAGTACTTC. This sequence joins TRBV19 and TRBJ2-7; 9 nucleotides line up with TRBD2. V trimming: 5 bases; J trimming: 3 bases; junction bases outside the gene matches: 8. The length of the CDR3 is 15 residues. Germline lookup yields CDR1 LNHDA and CDR2 SQIVND (reference sequence). The whole variable domain, filled in from reference TRBV19 and TRBJ2-7, reads DGGITQSPKYLFRKEGQNVTLSCEQNLNHDAMYWYRQDPGQGLRLIYYSQIVNDFQKGDIAEGYSVSREKKESFPLTVTSAQKNPTAFYLCASSGMTSGNYEQYFGPGTRLTVT.

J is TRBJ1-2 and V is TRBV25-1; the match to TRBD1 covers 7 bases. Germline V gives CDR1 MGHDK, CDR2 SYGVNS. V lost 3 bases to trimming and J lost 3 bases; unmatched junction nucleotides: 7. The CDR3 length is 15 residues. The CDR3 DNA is TGTGCCAGCAGTGATCCCCCCGGGACAGACTATGGCTACACCTTC. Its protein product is CASSDPPGTDYGYTF.

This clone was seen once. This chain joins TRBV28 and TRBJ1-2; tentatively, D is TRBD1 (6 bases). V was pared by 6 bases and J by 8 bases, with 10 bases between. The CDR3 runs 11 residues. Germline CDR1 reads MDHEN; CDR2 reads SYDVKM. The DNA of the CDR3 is TGTGCCAGCAGGGGGCAGGGGGGCTACACCTTC. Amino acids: CASRGQGGYTF.

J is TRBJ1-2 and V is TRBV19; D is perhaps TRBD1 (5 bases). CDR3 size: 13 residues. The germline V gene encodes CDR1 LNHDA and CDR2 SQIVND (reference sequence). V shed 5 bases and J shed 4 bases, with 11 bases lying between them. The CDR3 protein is CASSPRQIYGYTF. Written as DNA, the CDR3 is TGTGCCAGTAGTCCGAGACAGATCTATGGCTACACCTTC.

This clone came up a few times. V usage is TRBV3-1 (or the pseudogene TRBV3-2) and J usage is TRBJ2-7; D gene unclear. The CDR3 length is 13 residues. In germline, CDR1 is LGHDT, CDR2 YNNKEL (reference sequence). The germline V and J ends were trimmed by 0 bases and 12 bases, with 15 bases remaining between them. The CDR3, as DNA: TGTGCCAGCAGCCAAGACTCTGGTTCGAGCAGGTACTTC. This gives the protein CASSQDSGSSRYF.

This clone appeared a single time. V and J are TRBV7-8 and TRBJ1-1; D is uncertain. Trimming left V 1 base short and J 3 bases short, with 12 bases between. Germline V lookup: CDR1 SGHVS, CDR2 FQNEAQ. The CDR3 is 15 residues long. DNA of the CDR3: TGTGCCAGCAGCTTAGGTCCGGGGTATTACACTGAAGCTTTCTTT. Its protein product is CASSLGPGYYTEAFF. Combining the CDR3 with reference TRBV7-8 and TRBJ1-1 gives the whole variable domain GAGVSQSPRYKVAKRGQDVALRCDPISGHVSLFWYQQALGQGPEFLTYFQNEAQLDKSGLPSDRFFAERPEGSVSTLKIQRTQQEDSAVYLCASSLGPGYYTEAFFGQGTRLTVV.

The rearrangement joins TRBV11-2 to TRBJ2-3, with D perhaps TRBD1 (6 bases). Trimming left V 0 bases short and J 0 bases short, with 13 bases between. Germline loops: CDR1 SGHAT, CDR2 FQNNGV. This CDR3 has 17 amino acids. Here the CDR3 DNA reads TGTGCCAGCAGCTTAGATACAGGGAGATCTAGCACAGATACGCAGTATTTT. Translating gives CASSLDTGRSSTDTQYF. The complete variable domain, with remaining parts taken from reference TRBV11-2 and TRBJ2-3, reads EAGVAQSPRYKIIEKRQSVAFWCNPISGHATLYWYQQILGQGPKLLIQFQNNGVVDDSQLPKDRFSAERLKGVDSTLKIQPAKLEDSAVYLCASSLDTGRSSTDTQYFGPGTRLTVL.

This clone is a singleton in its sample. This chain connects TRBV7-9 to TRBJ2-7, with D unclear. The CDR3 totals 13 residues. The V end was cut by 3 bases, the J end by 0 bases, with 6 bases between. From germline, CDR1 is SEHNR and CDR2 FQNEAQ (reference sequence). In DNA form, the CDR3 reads TGTGCCAGCAGCTTTACCAGCTCCTACGAGCAGTACTTC. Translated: CASSFTSSYEQYF. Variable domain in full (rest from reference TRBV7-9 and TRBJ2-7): DTGVSQNPRHKITKRGQNVTFRCDPISEHNRLYWYRQTLGQGPEFLTYFQNEAQLEKSRLLSDRFSAERPKGSFSTLEIQRTEQGDSAMYLCASSFTSSYEQYFGPGTRLTVT.

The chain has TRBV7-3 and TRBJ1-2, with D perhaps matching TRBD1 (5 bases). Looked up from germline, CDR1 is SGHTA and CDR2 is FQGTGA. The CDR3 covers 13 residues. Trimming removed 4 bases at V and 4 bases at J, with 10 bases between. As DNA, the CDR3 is TGTGCCAGCAGCTCCCGGGGCGGCTATGGCTACACCTTC. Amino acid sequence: CASSSRGGYGYTF.

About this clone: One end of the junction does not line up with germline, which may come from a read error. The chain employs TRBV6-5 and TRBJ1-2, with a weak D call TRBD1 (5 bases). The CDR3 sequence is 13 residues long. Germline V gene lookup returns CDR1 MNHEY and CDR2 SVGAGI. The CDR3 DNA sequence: TGTGCCAGCATACACAGGCGGTTCTGGGGACGCTACTTC. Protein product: CASIHRRFWGRYF.

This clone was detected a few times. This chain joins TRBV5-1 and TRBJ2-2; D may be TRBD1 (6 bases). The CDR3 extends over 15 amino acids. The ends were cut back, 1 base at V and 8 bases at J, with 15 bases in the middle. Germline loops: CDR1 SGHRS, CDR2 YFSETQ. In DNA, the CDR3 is TGCGCCAGCAGCTTGACCCCAGGGGTTGCTGGGGAGCTGTTTTTT. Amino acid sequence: CASSLTPGVAGELFF.

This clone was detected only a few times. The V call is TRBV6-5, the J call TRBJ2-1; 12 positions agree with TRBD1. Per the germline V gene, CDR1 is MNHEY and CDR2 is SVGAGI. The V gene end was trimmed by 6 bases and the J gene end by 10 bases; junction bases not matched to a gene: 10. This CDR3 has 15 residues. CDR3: CASSLGQGAGGEQFF. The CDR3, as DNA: TGTGCCAGCAGCCTGGGACAGGGGGCTGGTGGGGAGCAGTTCTTC.

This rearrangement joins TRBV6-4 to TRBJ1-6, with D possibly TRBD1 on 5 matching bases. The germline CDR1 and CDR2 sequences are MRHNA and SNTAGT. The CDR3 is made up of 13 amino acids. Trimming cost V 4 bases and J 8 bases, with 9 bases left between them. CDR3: CASSGTLDSPLHF. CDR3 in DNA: TGTGCCAGCAGTGGGACACTGGATTCACCCCTCCACTTT.

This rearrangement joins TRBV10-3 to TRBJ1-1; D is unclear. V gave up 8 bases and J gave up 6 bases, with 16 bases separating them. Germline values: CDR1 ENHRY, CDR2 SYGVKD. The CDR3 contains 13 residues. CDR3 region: CAIGADPGAEAFF. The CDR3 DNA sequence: TGTGCCATCGGAGCCGACCCGGGCGCTGAAGCTTTCTTT.

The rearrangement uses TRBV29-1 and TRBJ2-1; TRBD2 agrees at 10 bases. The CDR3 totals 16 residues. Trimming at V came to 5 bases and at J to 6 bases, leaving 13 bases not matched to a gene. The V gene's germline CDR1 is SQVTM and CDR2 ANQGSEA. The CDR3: CSVNGAPGLASNEQFF. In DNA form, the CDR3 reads TGCAGCGTTAATGGGGCACCGGGACTAGCGTCCAATGAGCAGTTCTTC.

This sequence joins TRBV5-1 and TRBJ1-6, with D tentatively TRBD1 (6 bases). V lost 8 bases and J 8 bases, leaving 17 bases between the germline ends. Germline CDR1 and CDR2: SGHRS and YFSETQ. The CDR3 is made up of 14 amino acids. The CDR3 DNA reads TGCGCCAGTTCAATTGGGGGCAAGGATTCACCCCTCCACTTT. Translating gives CASSIGGKDSPLHF. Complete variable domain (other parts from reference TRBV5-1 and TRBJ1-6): KAGVTQTPRYLIKTRGQQVTLSCSPISGHRSVSWYQQTPGQGLQFLFEYFSETQRNKGNFPGRFSGRQFSNSRSEMNVSTLELGDSALYLCASSIGGKDSPLHFGNGTRLTVT.

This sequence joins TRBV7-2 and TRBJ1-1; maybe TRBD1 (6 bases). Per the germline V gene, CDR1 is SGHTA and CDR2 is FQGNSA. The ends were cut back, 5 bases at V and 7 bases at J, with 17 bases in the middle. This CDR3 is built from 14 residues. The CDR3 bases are TGTGCCAGCAGCATAGGAGGGGGGCTGGATGAAGCTTTCTTT. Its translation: CASSIGGGLDEAFF.